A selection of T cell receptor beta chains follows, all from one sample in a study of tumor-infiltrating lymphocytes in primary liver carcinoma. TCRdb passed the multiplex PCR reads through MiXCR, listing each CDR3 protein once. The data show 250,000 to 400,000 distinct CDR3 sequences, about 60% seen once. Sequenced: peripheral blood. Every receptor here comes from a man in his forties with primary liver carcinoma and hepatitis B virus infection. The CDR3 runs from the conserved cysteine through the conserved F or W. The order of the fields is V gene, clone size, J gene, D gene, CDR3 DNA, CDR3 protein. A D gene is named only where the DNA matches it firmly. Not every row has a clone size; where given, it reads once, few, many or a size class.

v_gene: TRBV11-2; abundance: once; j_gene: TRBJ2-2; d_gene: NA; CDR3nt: TGTGCTAGTTCGACCGGGGCAAACACCGGGGAGTTGTTTTTT; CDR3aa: CASSTGANTGELFF
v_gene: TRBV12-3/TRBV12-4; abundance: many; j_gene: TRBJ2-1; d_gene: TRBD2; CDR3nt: TGTGCCAGCATAGCGGGCTTCGAAAAGTTCTTC; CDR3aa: CASIAGFEKFF
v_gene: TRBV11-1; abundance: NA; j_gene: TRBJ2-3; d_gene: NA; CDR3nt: TGTGCCAGCAGTCGGCCTGGAGCAGATATGCAGTATTTT; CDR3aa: CASSRPGADMQYF
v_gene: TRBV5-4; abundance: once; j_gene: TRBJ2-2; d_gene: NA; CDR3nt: TGTGCCAGCAGCTCAGGGATAAGGGTTAACACCGGGGAGCTGTTTTTT; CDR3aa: CASSSGIRVNTGELFF
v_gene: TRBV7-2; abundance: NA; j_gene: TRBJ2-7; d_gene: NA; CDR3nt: TGTGCCAGCAGTCCAGGGAATGCCTGCGAGCAGTACTTC; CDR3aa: CASSPGNACEQYF
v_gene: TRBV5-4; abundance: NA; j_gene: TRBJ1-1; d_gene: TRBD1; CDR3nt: TGTGCCAGCAACTCCGCCGGGACAGCGTGGACTGAAGCTTTCTTT; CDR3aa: CASNSAGTAWTEAFF
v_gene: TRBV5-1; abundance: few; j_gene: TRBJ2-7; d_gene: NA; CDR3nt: TGCGCCAGCAGCTGGGATTCGGTGGGCGAGCAGTACTTC; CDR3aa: CASSWDSVGEQYF
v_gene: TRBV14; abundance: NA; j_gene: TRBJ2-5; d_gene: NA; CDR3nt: TGTGCCAGCAGCCAAGCCCAGGCACCGAGTGAGACCCAGTACTTC; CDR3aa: CASSQAQAPSETQYF
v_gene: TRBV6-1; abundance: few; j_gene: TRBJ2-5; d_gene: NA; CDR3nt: TGTGCCTCGCGACCAGACGGAACTCGTGTAGGGGGGTACCAAGAGACCCAGTACTTC; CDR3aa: CASRPDGTRVGGYQETQYF
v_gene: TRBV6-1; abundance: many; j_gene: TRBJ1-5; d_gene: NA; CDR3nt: TGTGCCAGCAGGTTCCATCAGCCCCAGCATTTT; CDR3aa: CASRFHQPQHF
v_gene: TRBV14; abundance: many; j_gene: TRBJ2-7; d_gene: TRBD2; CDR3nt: TGTGCCAGCAGCCCGGGGGGGACTAGCGTATACGAGCAGTACTTC; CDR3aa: CASSPGGTSVYEQYF
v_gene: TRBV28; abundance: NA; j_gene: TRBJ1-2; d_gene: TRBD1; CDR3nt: TGTGCCAGCAGTCCCTCCGAGACAGGGGATACCTTC; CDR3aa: CASSPSETGDTF
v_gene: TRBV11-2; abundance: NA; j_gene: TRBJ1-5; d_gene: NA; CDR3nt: TGTGCCAGCAGCTTTGATCGGGCTCAGCCCCAGCATTTT; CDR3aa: CASSFDRAQPQHF
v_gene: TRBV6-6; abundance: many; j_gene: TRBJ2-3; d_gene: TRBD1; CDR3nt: TGTGCCAGCACCTTTAGGACAGGGGGCGCAGATACGCAGTATTTT; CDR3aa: CASTFRTGGADTQYF
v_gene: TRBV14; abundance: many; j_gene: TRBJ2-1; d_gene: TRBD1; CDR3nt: TGTGCCAGCAGTCGTCGACAGGGGGGCCGGTTAAATGAGCAGTTCTTC; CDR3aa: CASSRRQGGRLNEQFF
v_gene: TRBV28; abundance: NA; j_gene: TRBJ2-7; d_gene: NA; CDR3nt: TGTGCCAGCAGGGGCAGGGGACCGGGGGACTACGAGCAGTACTTC; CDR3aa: CASRGRGPGDYEQYF
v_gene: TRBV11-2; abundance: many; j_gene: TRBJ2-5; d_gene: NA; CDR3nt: TGTGCCAGCAGCTTAGATGCGGAGACCCAGTACTTC; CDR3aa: CASSLDAETQYF
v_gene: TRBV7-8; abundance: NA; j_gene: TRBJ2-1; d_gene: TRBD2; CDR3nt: TGTGCCAGCGGGTCAAATAGCGGGATCCTCAATGAGCAGTTCTTC; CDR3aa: CASGSNSGILNEQFF
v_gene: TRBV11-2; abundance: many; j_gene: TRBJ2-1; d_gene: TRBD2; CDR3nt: TGTGCCAGCAGCTCCCGACTAGCGGGAGTGTCATACAATGAGCAGTTCTTC; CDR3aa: CASSSRLAGVSYNEQFF
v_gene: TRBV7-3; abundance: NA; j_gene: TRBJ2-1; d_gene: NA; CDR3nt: TGTGCCAGCAGCTTCGAGACTAGGAGGGAGCAGTTCTTC; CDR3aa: CASSFETRREQFF
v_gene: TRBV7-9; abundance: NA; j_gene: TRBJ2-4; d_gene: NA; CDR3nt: TGTGCCAGCAGTCCTACGGATCTAGCCAAAAACATTCAGTGCTTC; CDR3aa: CASSPTDLAKNIQCF
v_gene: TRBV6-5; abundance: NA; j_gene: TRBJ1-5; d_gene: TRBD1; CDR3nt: TGTGCCAGCAGGGACAGGGCCAGCAATAAGCCCCAGCATTTT; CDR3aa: CASRDRASNKPQHF
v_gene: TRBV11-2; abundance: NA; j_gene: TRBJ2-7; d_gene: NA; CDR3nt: TGTGCCAGCAACCTGCCAGATGAAACTCTGCGGACTTACTTC; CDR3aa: CASNLPDETLRTYF
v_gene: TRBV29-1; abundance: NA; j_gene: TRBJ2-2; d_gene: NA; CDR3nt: TGCAGCGTGACCCGGACGGGAGCAAGGTGGACCGGGGAGCTGTTGTTT; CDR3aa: CSVTRTGARWTGELLF
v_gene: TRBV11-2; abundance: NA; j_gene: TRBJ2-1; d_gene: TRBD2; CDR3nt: TGTGCCAGCAGCCGAGTCCCAGGACTAGCGGAATACCTCAATGAGCAGTTCTTC; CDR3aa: CASSRVPGLAEYLNEQFF
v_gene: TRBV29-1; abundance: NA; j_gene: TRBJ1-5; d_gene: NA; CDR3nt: TGCAGCGTTGGCACAGGCTATAACAATCAGCCCCAGCATTTT; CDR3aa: CSVGTGYNNQPQHF
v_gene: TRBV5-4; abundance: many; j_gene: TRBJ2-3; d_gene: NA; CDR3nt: TGTGCCAGCAGCCCGACAGGCACAGATACGCAGTATTTT; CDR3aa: CASSPTGTDTQYF
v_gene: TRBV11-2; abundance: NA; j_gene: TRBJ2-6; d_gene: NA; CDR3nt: TGTGCCGCCCGGCGGCCGCGCTCTGGGGCCAACTTCCTGACTTTC; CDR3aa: CAARRPRSGANFLTF
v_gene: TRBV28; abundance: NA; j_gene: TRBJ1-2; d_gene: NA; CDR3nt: TGTGCCAGCAGTTTAAGGCTCGAAGTGGGCTATGGCTACACCTTC; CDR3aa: CASSLRLEVGYGYTF
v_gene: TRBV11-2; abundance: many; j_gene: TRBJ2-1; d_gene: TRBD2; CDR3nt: TGTGCCAGCAGCTTTAGTACAGGACTAGCCAAAAATGAGCAGTTCTTC; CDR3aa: CASSFSTGLAKNEQFF
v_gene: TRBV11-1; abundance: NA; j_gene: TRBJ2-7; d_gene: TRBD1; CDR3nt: TGTGCCAGCATCTCCCGGACAGGGAACTCCTATGAGCAGTACTTC; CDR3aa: CASISRTGNSYEQYF
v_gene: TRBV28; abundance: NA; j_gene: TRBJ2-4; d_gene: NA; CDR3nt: TGTGCCAGCAGTTTAGGGGGCGGGGTGAACATTCAGTACTTC; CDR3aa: CASSLGGGVNIQYF
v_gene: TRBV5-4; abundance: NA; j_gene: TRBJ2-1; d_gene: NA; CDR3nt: TGTGCCAGTAGCCACGGGACTGGAAATGAGCAGTTCTTC; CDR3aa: CASSHGTGNEQFF
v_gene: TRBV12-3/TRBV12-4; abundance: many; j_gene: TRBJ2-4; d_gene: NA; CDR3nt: TGTGCCAGCAGTTTCGGGTCCAAAAACATTCAGTACTTC; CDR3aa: CASSFGSKNIQYF
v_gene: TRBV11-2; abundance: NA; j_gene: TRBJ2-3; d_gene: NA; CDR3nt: TGTGCCAGCAGTTCAGGACAGATTCCCACAGATACTCAGTATTTT; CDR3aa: CASSSGQIPTDTQYF
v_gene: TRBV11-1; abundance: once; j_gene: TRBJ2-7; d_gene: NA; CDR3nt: TGTGCCAGCAGGCTAGGGGTCTACGAGCAGTACTTC; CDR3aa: CASRLGVYEQYF
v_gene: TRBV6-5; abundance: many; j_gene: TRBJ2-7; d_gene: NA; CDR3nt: TGTGCCAGCAGCCGGGACCGCCACGAGCAGTACTTC; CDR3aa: CASSRDRHEQYF